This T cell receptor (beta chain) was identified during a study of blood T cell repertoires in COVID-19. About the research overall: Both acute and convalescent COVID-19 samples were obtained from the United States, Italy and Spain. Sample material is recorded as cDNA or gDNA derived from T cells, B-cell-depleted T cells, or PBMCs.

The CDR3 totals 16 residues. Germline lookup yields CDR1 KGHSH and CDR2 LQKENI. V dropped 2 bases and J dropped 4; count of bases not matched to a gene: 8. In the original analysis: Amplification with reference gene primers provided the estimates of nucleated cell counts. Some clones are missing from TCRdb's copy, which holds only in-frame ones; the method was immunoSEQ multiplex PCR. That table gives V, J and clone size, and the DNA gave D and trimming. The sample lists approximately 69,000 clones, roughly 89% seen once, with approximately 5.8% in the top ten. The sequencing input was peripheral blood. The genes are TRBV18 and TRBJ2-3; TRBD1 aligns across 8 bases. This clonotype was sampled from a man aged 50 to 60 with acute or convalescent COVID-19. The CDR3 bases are TGTGCCAGCTCACCAAGGAGGCAGGGGGCCTCAGATACGCAGTATTTT. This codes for CASSPRRQGASDTQYF. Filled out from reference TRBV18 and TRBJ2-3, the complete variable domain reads NAGVMQNPRHLVRRRGQEARLRCSPMKGHSHVYWYRQLPEEGLKFMVYLQKENIIDESGMPKERFSAEFPKEGPSILRIQQVVRGDSAAYFCASSPRRQGASDTQYFGPGTRLTVL.